Shown below are 14 T cell receptor beta chains from a single sample sequenced in a study of blood T cell repertoires in COVID-19. The protocol was immunoSEQ multiplex PCR, while the TCRdb copy is restricted to in-frame clones and leaves out a portion. The data contain around 330,000 clones, about 89% of them seen just once; the ten biggest clones take up 9.5%. The sequenced sample was PBMCs or T cells enriched from blood (not recorded which). The receptors shown here come from a woman aged 40 to 50 who had recovered from COVID-19.

The CDR3 loop reads CASSPPMGTSGSNVHEQFF. DNA for the CDR3: TGTGCCAGCTCACCACCAATGGGGACTAGCGGGAGTAACGTCCATGAGCAGTTCTTC. This chain links TRBV18 with TRBJ2-1; TRBD2 agrees at 14 bases. The CDR3 sequence is 19 residues long. Unmatched junction bases numbered 12, after V lost 0 bases and J lost 8 bases. Looked up from germline, CDR1 is KGHSH and CDR2 is LQKENI. Full variable domain (remainder filled in from reference TRBV18 and TRBJ2-1): NAGVMQNPRHLVRRRGQEARLRCSPMKGHSHVYWYRQLPEEGLKFMVYLQKENIIDESGMPKERFSAEFPKEGPSILRIQQVVRGDSAAYFCASSPPMGTSGSNVHEQFFGPGTRLTVL.

The chain recombines TRBV7-3 with TRBJ2-1; 8 bases fit TRBD2. After removal of 5 bases from V and 9 bases from J, the junction contained 12 bases not matched to a gene. Germline CDR1 SGHTA, CDR2 FQGTGA. The CDR3 runs to 15 residues. The CDR3 sequence is CASSSGAGAGVEQFF. The CDR3 DNA follows: TGTGCCAGCAGCAGTGGTGCGGGAGCGGGAGTTGAGCAGTTCTTC.

This chain connects TRBV30 to TRBJ1-2; 12 bases align to TRBD1. The CDR3 contains 14 residues. J lost 7 bases, V lost 4 bases, and 7 bases had no gene match. Germline V gives CDR1 GTSNPN, CDR2 SVGIG (reference sequence). CDR3 region: CAWKAGTGGVGYTF. In nucleotides, the CDR3 is TGTGCCTGGAAGGCCGGGACAGGGGGCGTTGGCTACACCTTC. The full variable domain, rest sourced from reference TRBV30 and TRBJ1-2, is SQTIHQWPATLVQPVGSPLSLECTVEGTSNPNLYWYRQAAGRGLQLLFYSVGIGQISSEVPQNLSASRPQDRQFILSSKKLLLSDSGFYLCAWKAGTGGVGYTFGSGTRLTVV.

The rearrangement links TRBV7-2 to TRBJ1-2; possible D gene TRBD1, 5 bases. The germline CDR1 and CDR2 sequences are SGHTA and FQGNSA. V lost 1 base and J lost 14, with 17 bases in between. The CDR3 runs to 13 residues. The CDR3 DNA follows: TGTGCCAGCAGCTTAGGAGTGACGGGGGGTGGGACCTTC. The encoded protein is CASSLGVTGGGTF.

This clone was seen once. The chain recombines TRBV19 with TRBJ1-1; unclear D gene. The germline V gene has CDR1 LNHDA and CDR2 SQIVND (reference sequence). The germline V and J ends were trimmed by 7 bases and 5 bases, with 17 bases remaining between them. The length of the CDR3 is 14 residues. The CDR3 DNA sequence: TGTGCCAGTATCGAAACGGTCGGTATGACTGAAGCTTTCTTT. It translates to CASIETVGMTEAFF.

The chain employs TRBV9 and TRBJ1-2; D unresolved. With 3 bases removed from V and 0 bases from J, the gap between germline ends came to 12 bases. This CDR3 has 15 residues. Germline-derived CDR1 and CDR2 are SGDLS and YYNGEE. Here the CDR3 reads CASSDKAVTNYGYTF. The CDR3 bases are TGTGCCAGCAGCGACAAAGCGGTTACTAACTATGGCTACACCTTC.

The V gene is TRBV29-1, the J gene TRBJ2-2; possible D gene TRBD2, 6 bases. This CDR3 comprises 15 residues. Between the trimmed V and J ends, which lost 7 bases and 0 bases, there was a span of 15 bases. Germline V lookup: CDR1 SQVTM, CDR2 ANQGSEA. CDR3 region: CSGSRGTANTGELFF. The CDR3 nucleotides are TGCAGCGGATCGCGCGGGACGGCGAACACCGGGGAGCTGTTTTTT.

V and J are TRBV11-2 and TRBJ2-7; D gene ambiguous. The CDR3 contains 12 residues. Trimming left V 4 bases short and J 3 bases short, with 7 bases between. CDR1 SGHAT and CDR2 FQNNGV come from the germline V gene. The CDR3: CASSSFNYEQYF. The DNA for the CDR3 is TGTGCCAGCAGCTCCTTTAACTACGAGCAGTACTTC.

The sample holds a few counts of this clone. This chain connects TRBV27 to TRBJ2-7; 9 nucleotides align to TRBD1. V was clipped by 5 bases and J by 6 bases; unmatched bases: 8. Germline CDR1 reads MNHEY; CDR2 reads SMNVEV (reference sequence). The CDR3 runs to 14 residues. Here the CDR3 DNA reads TGTGCCAGCAGTACGCGGGACAGGGCTGGCGAGCAGTACTTC. This gives the protein CASSTRDRAGEQYF.

This chain uses TRBV11-3 with TRBJ2-1; the match to TRBD2 covers 11 bases. Germline CDR1 SGHNT, CDR2 YENEEA. The CDR3 length is 18 residues. With V trimmed by 5 bases and J by 3 bases, 12 bases remained unmatched. Written as DNA, the CDR3 is TGTGCCAGCAGCCCGCGGACTTCCGGGACTAGCGGCTACAATGAGCAGTTCTTC. It translates to CASSPRTSGTSGYNEQFF.

The chain has TRBV5-1 and TRBJ1-1; D ambiguous. The CDR3 runs to 13 residues. The germline V gene has CDR1 SGHRS and CDR2 YFSETQ. The germline V and J ends were trimmed by 6 bases and 1 base, with 10 bases remaining between them. The CDR3 region is CASNVGGNTEAFF. The CDR3, as DNA: TGCGCCAGCAACGTTGGAGGGAACACTGAAGCTTTCTTT.

The J gene is TRBJ1-2, the V gene TRBV9; 10 nucleotides align to TRBD1. CDR3 length: 18 residues. Losses at the gene ends were 0 bases for V and 3 bases for J; bases not matched to a gene: 11. The germline V gene has CDR1 SGDLS and CDR2 YYNGEE. The CDR3 DNA is TGTGCCAGCAGCGTAGGGGGTGGGACAGGGGTTCGGGACTATGGCTACACCTTC. This gives the protein CASSVGGGTGVRDYGYTF.

The CDR3 DNA reads TGCGCCAGCAGCTTGGCCAGACAGGGGAACACTGAAGCTTTCTTT. Its translation is CASSLARQGNTEAFF. The rearrangement links TRBV5-1 to TRBJ1-1; 7 bases match TRBD1. CDR3 length: 15 amino acids. V dropped 0 bases and J dropped 1; count of bases not matched to a gene: 3. CDR1 SGHRS and CDR2 YFSETQ come from the germline V gene.

This clone appeared once. V gene TRBV11-2 combines with J gene TRBJ2-4, with D perhaps TRBD2 (5 bases). Germline V lookup: CDR1 SGHAT, CDR2 FQNNGV. The V and J ends lost 5 bases and 0 bases respectively, with 14 bases between them. CDR3 length equals 16 residues. The CDR3 protein is CASSDWTELAKNIQYF. Here the CDR3 DNA reads TGTGCCAGCAGCGACTGGACTGAACTAGCCAAAAACATTCAGTACTTC.